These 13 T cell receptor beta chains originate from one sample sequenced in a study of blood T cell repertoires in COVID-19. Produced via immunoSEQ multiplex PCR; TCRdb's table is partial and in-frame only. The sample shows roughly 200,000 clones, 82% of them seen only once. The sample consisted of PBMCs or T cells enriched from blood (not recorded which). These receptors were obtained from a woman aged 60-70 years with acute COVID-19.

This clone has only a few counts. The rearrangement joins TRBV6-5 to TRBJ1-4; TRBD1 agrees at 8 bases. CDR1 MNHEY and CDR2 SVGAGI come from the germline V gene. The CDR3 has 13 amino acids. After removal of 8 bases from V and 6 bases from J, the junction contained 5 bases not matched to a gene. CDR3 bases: TGTGCCAGCGGACAGGGCTATGATGAAAAACTGTTTTTT. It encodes CASGQGYDEKLFF.

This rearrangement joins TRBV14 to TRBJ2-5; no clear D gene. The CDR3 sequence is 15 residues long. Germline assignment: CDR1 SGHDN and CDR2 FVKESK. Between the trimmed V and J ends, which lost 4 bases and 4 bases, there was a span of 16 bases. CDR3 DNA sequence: TGTGCCAGCAGCCGAAACCTGATAACGGGAGAGACCCAGTACTTC. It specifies CASSRNLITGETQYF.

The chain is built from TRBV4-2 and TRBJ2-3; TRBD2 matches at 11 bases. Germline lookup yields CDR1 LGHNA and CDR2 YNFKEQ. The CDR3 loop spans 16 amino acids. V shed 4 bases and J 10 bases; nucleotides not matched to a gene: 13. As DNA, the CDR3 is TGTGCCAGCAGCCCGCGGGCGCTAGCGGGAGGATCGGCGCAGTATTTT. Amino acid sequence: CASSPRALAGGSAQYF.

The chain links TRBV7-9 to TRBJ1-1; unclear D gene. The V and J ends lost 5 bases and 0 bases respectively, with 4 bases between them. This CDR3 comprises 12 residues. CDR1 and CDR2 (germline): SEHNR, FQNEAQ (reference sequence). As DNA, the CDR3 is TGTGCCAGCAGCCGGTTGAACACTGAAGCTTTCTTT. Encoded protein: CASSRLNTEAFF.

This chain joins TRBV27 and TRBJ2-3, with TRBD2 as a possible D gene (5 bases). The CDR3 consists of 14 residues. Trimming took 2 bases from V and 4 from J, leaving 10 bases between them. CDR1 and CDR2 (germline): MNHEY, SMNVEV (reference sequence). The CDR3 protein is CASSLVGLSDTQYF. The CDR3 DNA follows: TGTGCCAGCAGTTTAGTAGGACTGTCAGATACGCAGTATTTT.

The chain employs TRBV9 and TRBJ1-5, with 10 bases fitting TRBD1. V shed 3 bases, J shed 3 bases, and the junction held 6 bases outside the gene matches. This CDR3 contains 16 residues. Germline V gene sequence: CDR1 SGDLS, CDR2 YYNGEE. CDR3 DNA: TGTGCCAGCAGCGCGGGACAGGGGAGGCCCAATCAGCCCCAGCATTTT. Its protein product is CASSAGQGRPNQPQHF.

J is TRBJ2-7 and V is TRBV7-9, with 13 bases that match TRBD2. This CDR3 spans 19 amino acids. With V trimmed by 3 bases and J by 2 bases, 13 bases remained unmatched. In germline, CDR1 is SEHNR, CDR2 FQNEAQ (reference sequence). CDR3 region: CASSFPAPGLAGPTYEQYF. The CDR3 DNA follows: TGTGCCAGCAGCTTCCCGGCTCCGGGACTAGCGGGACCCACCTACGAGCAGTACTTC.

The CDR3 nucleotides are TGTGCCAGCAGTGTGGACTTTAGCTCCTACGAGCAGTACTTC. It is translated as CASSVDFSSYEQYF. The V call is TRBV6-4, the J call TRBJ2-7; the D gene is possibly TRBD2 (5 bases). Trimming pared 4 bases from V and 0 bases from J, leaving 10 bases between. Germline V gene data show CDR1 as MRHNA and CDR2 as SNTAGT. The CDR3 spans 14 residues.

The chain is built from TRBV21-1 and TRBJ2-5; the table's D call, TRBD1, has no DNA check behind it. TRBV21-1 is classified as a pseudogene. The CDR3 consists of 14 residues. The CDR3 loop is CASSTTGGRETQYF. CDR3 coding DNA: TGTGCCAGCAGCACTACAGGGGGCAGAGAGACCCAGTACTTC.

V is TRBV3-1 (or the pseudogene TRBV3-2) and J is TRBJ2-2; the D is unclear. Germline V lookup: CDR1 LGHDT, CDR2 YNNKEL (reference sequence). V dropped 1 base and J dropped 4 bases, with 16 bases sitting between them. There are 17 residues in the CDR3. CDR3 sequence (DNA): TGTGCCAGCAGCCAAGCGCTTCCTGTATCGGGCACCGGGGAGCTGTTTTTT. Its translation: CASSQALPVSGTGELFF.

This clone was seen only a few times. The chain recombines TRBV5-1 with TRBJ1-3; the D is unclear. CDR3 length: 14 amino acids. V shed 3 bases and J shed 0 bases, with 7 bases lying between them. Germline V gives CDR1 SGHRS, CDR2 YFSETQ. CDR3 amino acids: CASSYGDSGNTIYF. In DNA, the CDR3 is TGCGCCAGCAGCTACGGTGACTCTGGAAACACCATATATTTT. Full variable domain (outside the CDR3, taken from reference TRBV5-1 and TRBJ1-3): KAGVTQTPRYLIKTRGQQVTLSCSPISGHRSVSWYQQTPGQGLQFLFEYFSETQRNKGNFPGRFSGRQFSNSRSEMNVSTLELGDSALYLCASSYGDSGNTIYFGEGSWLTVV.

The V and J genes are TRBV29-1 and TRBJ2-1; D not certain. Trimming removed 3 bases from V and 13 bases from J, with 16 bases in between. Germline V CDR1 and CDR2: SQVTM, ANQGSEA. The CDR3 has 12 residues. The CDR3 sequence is CSVEIRPDDQFF. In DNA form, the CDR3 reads TGCAGCGTTGAGATCAGGCCAGACGACCAGTTCTTC.

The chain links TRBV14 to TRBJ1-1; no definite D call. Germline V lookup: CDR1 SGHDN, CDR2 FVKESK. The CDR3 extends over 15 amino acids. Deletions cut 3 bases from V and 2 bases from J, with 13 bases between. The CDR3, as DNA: TGTGCCAGCAGCCAGGCGACTCGGGGAAACACTGAAGCTTTCTTT. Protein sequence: CASSQATRGNTEAFF.